This TCR beta chain is from a study of CD8 T cells in ankylosing spondylitis (dated by TCRdb to about 2017). With respect to the entire study: T cell receptor beta repertoires were profiled in healthy donors and ankylosing spondylitis patients so that disease-linked TCR variants could be found. The whole study cohort included roughly 110 healthy donors and under 30 ankylosing spondylitis patients. Peripheral blood was sampled, and synovial fluid was additionally collected from ankylosing spondylitis patients.

Comments on this clonotype: What this receptor recognizes is not known. The record has no base qualities; no much larger clone is one base away.

From a lookup of the germline V gene, CDR1 and CDR2 are SGHAT and FQNNGV. Here V drops 1 base and J drops 7 bases, and the junction holds 3 bases not matched to any gene. From cysteine to phenylalanine, the CDR3 is 15 amino acids long. Kept here is only the CDR3 DNA, which spans 45 bases and is read in frame from base 1. Overall results and qualifications from the work: According to the report, matched synovial fluid samples from ankylosing spondylitis patients were significantly enriched for the disease-linked clones. Some motif variants had previously been reported in the synovial fluid and blood of reactive arthritis patients, which suggests shared mechanisms of disease initiation. A TCR beta motif of 8 or 9 highly homologous amino acid variants appeared characteristic of blood from ankylosing spondylitis patients. In peripheral blood, the disease-linked clones were found at relatively low frequencies and had a CD8+ phenotype.

Sequenced on an Illumina HiSeq 2500. Quantitative 5'-RACE with molecular barcodes was the method used to prepare the TCR beta libraries. The authors processed their data as follows. A new computational method, built on a probabilistic model of VDJ rearrangement, was used to identify disease-linked TCR variants. The raw public data were reprocessed by TCRdb itself: fastp quality trimming at Q25, MiXCR clonotype calling, in-frame beta chains only. All rows with the same CDR3 protein become a single entry with the most common DNA and genes. The V and J calls follow TCRdb's processing rather than the paper's. Across this sample there are over 600,000 distinct CDR3 sequences, with about 20% seen only once. Of the sample, 15% to 20% is held by the ten largest clones.

Source material: blood, either unsorted or a sorted T cell fraction (not recorded which). The receptor was isolated from a male donor with ankylosing spondylitis. The chain joins TRBV11-2 to TRBJ2-5; 13 central bases correspond to TRBD2. For the CDR3, the sequence is CASSLGTSGGWTQYF. DNA sequence: TGTGCCAGCAGCTTAGGGACTAGCGGGGGTTGGACCCAGTACTTC.